This entry lists 27 T cell receptor beta chains sequenced from one sample in a study of cytomegalovirus exposure and HLA in healthy donors. PCR employed 60 Vbeta and 13 Jbeta primers. Clones were sequenced by immunoSEQ multiplex PCR, and TCRdb holds only the in-frame ones, with some missing. The sample consists of more than 55,000 clones, around 83% of them appearing once. Sequencing used PBMCs. The receptors were sampled from a human donor in good health.

This chain uses TRBV14 with TRBJ1-1; TRBD1 aligns across 7 bases. CDR1 and CDR2 (germline): SGHDN, FVKESK. This CDR3 comprises 15 residues. V shed 1 base, J shed 5 bases, and the junction held 7 bases outside the gene matches. The CDR3: CASSQVTDRVTEAFF. The DNA for the CDR3 is TGTGCCAGCAGCCAAGTTACCGACAGGGTAACTGAAGCTTTCTTT.

The chain is built from TRBV7-3 and TRBJ2-1, with TRBD2 matching over 13 bases. The CDR3 contains 16 residues. Germline values: CDR1 SGHTA, CDR2 FQGTGA. J was trimmed by 6 bases and V by 5 bases; bases with no gene match: 7. DNA for the CDR3: TGTGCCAGCAGCCAAGGACTAGCGGGAGAGCTCAATGAGCAGTTCTTC. Protein: CASSQGLAGELNEQFF.

CDR3 nucleotide sequence: TGTGCCAGTAGTATTAGGGGGAATCACCATCAGCCCCAGCATTTT. This encodes CASSIRGNHHQPQHF. The chain is built from TRBV19 and TRBJ1-5, with D possibly matching TRBD1 (6 bases). This CDR3 spans 15 amino acids. Germline loops: CDR1 LNHDA, CDR2 SQIVND (reference sequence). V was pared by 3 bases and J by 5 bases, with 14 bases between. The entire variable domain, with the rest obtained from reference TRBV19 and TRBJ1-5, is as follows: DGGITQSPKYLFRKEGQNVTLSCEQNLNHDAMYWYRQDPGQGLRLIYYSQIVNDFQKGDIAEGYSVSREKKESFPLTVTSAQKNPTAFYLCASSIRGNHHQPQHFGDGTRLSIL.

V usage is TRBV4-2 and J usage is TRBJ2-2; TRBD2 might be the D (7 bases). V lost 1 base and J lost 1, with 22 bases in between. CDR1 is LGHNA and CDR2 is YNFKEQ in the germline V gene. This CDR3 is 20 amino acids long. The CDR3 coding sequence is TGTGCCAGCAGCCAAGTTGTTACCCGGGGGCGGGAGTGGAACACCGGGGAGCTGTTTTTT. Amino acid sequence: CASSQVVTRGREWNTGELFF.

As for this clone: One end of the junction is discordant with germline, which a read error may explain. J is TRBJ2-2 and V is TRBV7-9; D uncertain. This CDR3 is built from 12 residues. The germline gives CDR1 SEHNR, CDR2 FQNEAQ (reference sequence). Here the CDR3 reads CSSSFSTGELFF. CDR3 sequence (DNA): TGTTCCAGCAGCTTCAGCACCGGGGAGCTGTTTTTT.

The CDR3 nucleotides are TGTGCCACCCCCAGGGCAGGAGCTTTCTTT. Translating gives CATPRAGAFF. The chain joins TRBV25-1 to TRBJ1-1; D is perhaps TRBD1 (5 bases). V was trimmed by 10 bases and J by 10 bases, leaving 13 bases between them. Germline values: CDR1 MGHDK, CDR2 SYGVNS. CDR3 length equals 10 residues.

The chain couples TRBV14 to TRBJ2-5; 14 bases map to TRBD2. The CDR3 runs 17 residues. Losses at the gene ends were 3 bases for V and 3 bases for J; bases not matched to a gene: 6. The germline gives CDR1 SGHDN, CDR2 FVKESK. The CDR3 reads CASSHLRGLAGEETQYF. The CDR3 DNA reads as TGTGCCAGCAGCCATCTGCGGGGACTAGCGGGGGAAGAGACCCAGTACTTC.

This clone was picked up one time. J is TRBJ1-5 and V is TRBV2; D unresolved. There are 14 residues in the CDR3. Germline CDR1 SNHLY, CDR2 FYNNEI. V was trimmed by 4 bases and J by 6 bases, leaving 13 bases between them. The CDR3 here is CASSVQDPFQPQHF. For the CDR3, the DNA is TGTGCCAGCAGTGTCCAGGATCCCTTTCAGCCCCAGCATTTT. The whole variable domain, remainder taken from reference TRBV2 and TRBJ1-5, is EPEVTQTPSHQVTQMGQEVILRCVPISNHLYFYWYRQILGQKVEFLVSFYNNEISEKSEIFDDQFSVERPDGSNFTLKIRSTKLEDSAMYFCASSVQDPFQPQHFGDGTRLSIL.

There are a few counts of this clone. The chain is built from TRBV19 and TRBJ2-3; TRBD2 matches at 8 bases. The CDR3 spans 17 residues. Trimming at V came to 2 bases and at J to 5 bases, leaving 12 bases not matched to a gene. The germline V gene has CDR1 LNHDA and CDR2 SQIVND (reference sequence). CDR3: CASSIQGTGGWQDTQYF. Written as DNA, the CDR3 is TGTGCCAGTAGTATACAGGGAACGGGGGGGTGGCAAGATACGCAGTATTTT.

The chain couples TRBV7-9 to TRBJ2-7; 8 bases are a match to TRBD1. Trimming cost V 5 bases and J 4 bases; bases outside gene matches: 10. The CDR3 totals 15 residues. In germline, CDR1 is SEHNR, CDR2 FQNEAQ (reference sequence). The CDR3 nucleotides are TGTGCCAGCAGCAATGACAGGGGTACCCGTTACGAGCAGTACTTC. Amino acids: CASSNDRGTRYEQYF.

V and J are TRBV7-8 and TRBJ2-4; no clear D gene. Trimming shortened V by 3 bases and J by 4 bases, and 7 bases separated the two germline ends. Germline CDR1 reads SGHVS; CDR2 reads FQNEAQ. The CDR3 sequence is 13 residues long. As DNA, the CDR3 is TGTGCCAGCAGCTTGGGCCAGAAAAACATTCAGTACTTC. This codes for CASSLGQKNIQYF. The complete variable domain, with remaining parts taken from reference TRBV7-8 and TRBJ2-4, reads GAGVSQSPRYKVAKRGQDVALRCDPISGHVSLFWYQQALGQGPEFLTYFQNEAQLDKSGLPSDRFFAERPEGSVSTLKIQRTQQEDSAVYLCASSLGQKNIQYFGAGTRLSVL.

In regard to this clone: This is likely a read error, given that the CDR3 carries no conserved phenylalanine or tryptophan at its end. The V and J genes are TRBV2 and TRBJ2-7; 8 positions agree with TRBD1. This CDR3 has 14 residues. V lost 8 bases to trimming and J lost 1 base; unmatched junction nucleotides: 7. Germline lookup yields CDR1 SNHLY and CDR2 FYNNEI. DNA for the CDR3: TGTGCCAGCGGGGGACAGGACTCATCCTACGAGCAGTACCTC. As protein: CASGGQDSSYEQYL.

This clone was detected once. J is TRBJ2-7 and V is TRBV7-2; 8 nucleotides agree with TRBD2. This CDR3 is 14 amino acids long. Per germline, CDR1 SGHTA and CDR2 FQGNSA. V lost 2 bases and J lost 2; bases outside the gene matches: 2. As DNA, the CDR3 is TGTGCCAGCAGCTTATCGACTAGCGCCTACGAGCAGTACTTC. Its translation: CASSLSTSAYEQYF.

CDR3 sequence: CASSLGLFSGRRFTDTQYF. CDR3 sequence (DNA): TGTGCCAGCAGCTTAGGACTTTTTAGCGGGAGGCGATTCACAGATACGCAGTATTTT. The gene calls are TRBV7-8 and TRBJ2-3; 10 positions match TRBD2. Germline V lookup: CDR1 SGHVS, CDR2 FQNEAQ. This CDR3 has 19 amino acids. After removal of 1 base from V and 2 bases from J, the junction contained 12 bases not matched to a gene.

This clone was detected a few times. The chain joins TRBV6-5 to TRBJ2-3; weak D call: TRBD1 (5 bases). Trimming removed 2 bases at V and 3 bases at J, with 9 bases between. The CDR3 is made up of 14 amino acids. Germline lookup yields CDR1 MNHEY and CDR2 SVGAGI. As DNA, the CDR3 is TGTGCCAGCAGTTACAGGGGTGGGACAGATACGCAGTATTTT. Encoded protein: CASSYRGGTDTQYF.

The chain recombines TRBV18 with TRBJ2-5; 15 bases match TRBD2. The junction had 13 bases not matched to a gene; V was cut back by 6 bases and J by 5 bases. The germline V gene has CDR1 KGHSH and CDR2 LQKENI. The CDR3 extends over 18 amino acids. Written as DNA, the CDR3 is TGTGCCAGCTCCCTGAGGACTAGCGGGGGGGAGTCAACGGAGACCCAGTACTTC. This encodes CASSLRTSGGESTETQYF.

The chain uses TRBV9 and TRBJ1-4, with unresolved D. The germline CDR1 and CDR2 sequences are SGDLS and YYNGEE. Trimming removed 3 bases at V and 7 bases at J, with 19 bases between. The CDR3 spans 16 residues. The CDR3 nucleotides read TGTGCCAGCAGCGACTCCGGGAACTTACCTCTTGAAAAACTGTTTTTT. It translates to CASSDSGNLPLEKLFF.

The genes are TRBV28 and TRBJ1-1; 7 bases align to TRBD1. V dropped 5 bases and J dropped 1; count of bases not matched to a gene: 7. CDR1 MDHEN and CDR2 SYDVKM come from the germline V gene. The CDR3 runs to 15 residues. This CDR3 is CASSPQTGRNTEAFF. The CDR3 bases are TGTGCCAGCAGTCCCCAGACAGGGCGGAACACTGAAGCTTTCTTT.

The V and J genes are TRBV6-6 and TRBJ1-3; TRBD1 matches 7 bases. V dropped 2 bases and J dropped 2; count of bases not matched to a gene: 6. Germline V CDR1 and CDR2: MNHNY, SVGAGI (reference sequence). The CDR3 is 16 residues long. The DNA of the CDR3 is TGTGCCAGCAGTTACCAAACGAGGGGGCCTGGAAACACCATATATTTT. It specifies CASSYQTRGPGNTIYF.

In the case of this clone: A junction boundary mismatches the germline segment, possibly from a read error. The chain employs TRBV7-7 and TRBJ2-5, with TRBD2 matching 9 bases. In germline, CDR1 is SSHAT, CDR2 FNYEAQ (reference sequence). CDR3 length equals 17 residues. The CDR3 loop reads CASSFGLAGPKGETQYF. The DNA of the CDR3 is TGTGCTAGCAGCTTTGGGCTAGCGGGACCAAAAGGGGAGACCCAGTACTTC.

This clone occurred a few times. The chain couples TRBV28 to TRBJ2-7, with 9 positions matching TRBD2. This CDR3 is built from 13 residues. Germline CDR1 MDHEN, CDR2 SYDVKM. V lost 6 bases and J lost 5; bases outside the gene matches: 5. CDR3 residues: CASRLAGEDEQYF. CDR3 DNA sequence: TGTGCCAGCAGATTAGCGGGAGAGGACGAGCAGTACTTC.

Note on this clone: The germline gene is not matched at one end of the junction; a read error may be the cause. This chain links TRBV4-2 with TRBJ2-2; TRBD2 is a possible D gene (6 bases). CDR3 length: 14 amino acids. Germline CDR1 is LGHNA and CDR2 is YNFKEQ. The DNA for the CDR3 is TGTGCCAGCAGCTTTGGGGACTTCACCAGGGAGCTGTTTTTT. Protein: CASSFGDFTRELFF.

The rearrangement links TRBV5-6 to TRBJ2-2, with D unresolved. The CDR3 covers 16 residues. V lost 2 bases and J 6 bases, leaving 17 bases between the germline ends. Germline CDR1 is SGHDT and CDR2 is YYEEEE. The DNA of the CDR3 is TGTGCCAGCAGCTTCTCGGGTAGCACGGCCGCCGGGGAGCTGTTTTTT. Amino acid sequence: CASSFSGSTAAGELFF. Combining the CDR3 with reference TRBV5-6 and TRBJ2-2 gives the whole variable domain DAGVTQSPTHLIKTRGQQVTLRCSPKSGHDTVSWYQQALGQGPQFIFQYYEEEERQRGNFPDRFSGHQFPNYSSELNVNALLLGDSALYLCASSFSGSTAAGELFFGEGSRLTVL.

The CDR3 spells CARPGQGATGELFF. DNA of the CDR3: TGTGCCAGGCCGGGACAGGGGGCCACCGGGGAGCTGTTTTTT. The V and J genes are TRBV5-4 and TRBJ2-2; the match to TRBD1 covers 12 bases. Per the germline V gene, CDR1 is SGHNT and CDR2 is YYREEE (reference sequence). The V segment lost 8 bases and the J segment 4 bases; nucleotides outside the gene matches: 3. The CDR3 runs 14 residues.

The V call is TRBV2, the J call TRBJ2-7; weak D call: TRBD1 (6 bases). V was pared by 6 bases and J by 3 bases, with 15 bases between. Per the germline V gene, CDR1 is SNHLY and CDR2 is FYNNEI. CDR3 length: 14 residues. CDR3 loop: CASRTQQGIYEQYF. CDR3 DNA: TGTGCCAGCAGGACCCAGCAGGGGATCTACGAGCAGTACTTC.

This clone has more than one count but fewer than ten. The chain recombines TRBV7-9 with TRBJ2-1; 8 bases line up with TRBD1. J was trimmed by 3 bases and V by 2 bases; bases with no gene match: 3. The V gene's germline CDR1 is SEHNR and CDR2 FQNEAQ (reference sequence). This CDR3 has 15 residues. The CDR3 nucleotides read TGTGCCAGCAGCTTACTGGGACAGGACTACAATGAGCAGTTCTTC. It translates to CASSLLGQDYNEQFF.

The rearrangement links TRBV9 to TRBJ2-7; 8 positions agree with TRBD1. V was pared by 4 bases and J by 3 bases, with 6 bases of the junction left unmatched. Germline-derived CDR1 and CDR2 are SGDLS and YYNGEE. The CDR3 runs to 14 residues. The CDR3 loop is CASSTKTGDYEQYF. The CDR3 DNA follows: TGTGCCAGCAGCACTAAGACAGGGGACTACGAGCAGTACTTC.